This T cell receptor beta chain is from a study of Ad26.COV2.S vaccination and SARS-CoV-2 variants. Study context: Ad26.COV2.S, an intramuscular injection, was given once or twice 56 days apart.

Study-wide results and limits: Measurement of non-spike TCR breadth gave similar results in vaccine and placebo recipients. Once vaccination had occurred, spike-specific CD8+ and CD4+ T cell responses reportedly showed substantial breadth. Measurements of TCR breadth and depth may have given underestimates of the total T cell responses.

Treatment defined: some 20 received Ad26.COV2.S at low or high dose, single or two shots; 5 received placebo; per-sample allocation not given. Sampling occurred on day 63 after the first vaccine or placebo injection. Sequencing was performed with immunoSEQ multiplex PCR; in TCRdb, only in-frame clones are kept and a portion is missing. The table records about 350,000 clones, about 85% of them present only once. CDR1 and CDR2 (germline): LNHDA, SQIVND (reference sequence). There are 15 residues in the CDR3. Losses at the gene ends were 4 bases for V and 3 bases for J; bases not matched to a gene: 7. Concerning this clone itself: What it recognizes is unknown.

The sequencing used peripheral blood, collected in a trial of Ad26.COV2.S vaccine versus placebo. This clonotype originated in a person between 18 and 65 years old who received the Ad26.COV2.S COVID-19 vaccine or a placebo. The rearrangement links TRBV19 to TRBJ2-7; TRBD2 matches 9 bases. CDR3 coding DNA: TGTGCCAGTAGTACCCGGACTAGCGCTGTCTACGAGCAGTACTTC. Amino acid sequence: CASSTRTSAVYEQYF.